The T cell receptor (beta chain) described here comes from a study of neurological immune-mediated disorders. Study-level results: CDR3 amino acid sequences found in expanded clones were never shared across subjects, suggesting private repertoires in all groups. The greatest degree of TCR clonal expansion was observed in HTLV-1-associated myelopathy, with the lowest in multiple sclerosis, below that of healthy controls.

The cDNA came from 5'RACE with 10-nucleotide random UMIs. TCRdb recomputed calls from the 5' RACE reads with MiXCR, one row per CDR3 protein. Among some 24,000 distinct CDR3 sequences listed, about 6.7% were seen once. Unsorted libraries were prepared from 2 million PBMCs that had been stored at -80 C. A remark on this clonotype: Its specificity is unknown.

The CDR3 has 15 amino acids. Looked up from germline, CDR1 is DFQATT and CDR2 is SNEGSKA (reference sequence). Trimming removed 6 bases at V and 2 bases at J, with 17 bases between. The source of this sequence is a woman aged 40 to 50 in good health. The sequenced material came from PBMCs. The chain combines TRBV20-1 with TRBJ2-1, with D perhaps TRBD2 (6 bases). CDR3 nucleotide sequence: TGCAGTGCCATCACCGGGAGTGTCGCCTACAATGAGCAGTTCTTC. This encodes CSAITGSVAYNEQFF.